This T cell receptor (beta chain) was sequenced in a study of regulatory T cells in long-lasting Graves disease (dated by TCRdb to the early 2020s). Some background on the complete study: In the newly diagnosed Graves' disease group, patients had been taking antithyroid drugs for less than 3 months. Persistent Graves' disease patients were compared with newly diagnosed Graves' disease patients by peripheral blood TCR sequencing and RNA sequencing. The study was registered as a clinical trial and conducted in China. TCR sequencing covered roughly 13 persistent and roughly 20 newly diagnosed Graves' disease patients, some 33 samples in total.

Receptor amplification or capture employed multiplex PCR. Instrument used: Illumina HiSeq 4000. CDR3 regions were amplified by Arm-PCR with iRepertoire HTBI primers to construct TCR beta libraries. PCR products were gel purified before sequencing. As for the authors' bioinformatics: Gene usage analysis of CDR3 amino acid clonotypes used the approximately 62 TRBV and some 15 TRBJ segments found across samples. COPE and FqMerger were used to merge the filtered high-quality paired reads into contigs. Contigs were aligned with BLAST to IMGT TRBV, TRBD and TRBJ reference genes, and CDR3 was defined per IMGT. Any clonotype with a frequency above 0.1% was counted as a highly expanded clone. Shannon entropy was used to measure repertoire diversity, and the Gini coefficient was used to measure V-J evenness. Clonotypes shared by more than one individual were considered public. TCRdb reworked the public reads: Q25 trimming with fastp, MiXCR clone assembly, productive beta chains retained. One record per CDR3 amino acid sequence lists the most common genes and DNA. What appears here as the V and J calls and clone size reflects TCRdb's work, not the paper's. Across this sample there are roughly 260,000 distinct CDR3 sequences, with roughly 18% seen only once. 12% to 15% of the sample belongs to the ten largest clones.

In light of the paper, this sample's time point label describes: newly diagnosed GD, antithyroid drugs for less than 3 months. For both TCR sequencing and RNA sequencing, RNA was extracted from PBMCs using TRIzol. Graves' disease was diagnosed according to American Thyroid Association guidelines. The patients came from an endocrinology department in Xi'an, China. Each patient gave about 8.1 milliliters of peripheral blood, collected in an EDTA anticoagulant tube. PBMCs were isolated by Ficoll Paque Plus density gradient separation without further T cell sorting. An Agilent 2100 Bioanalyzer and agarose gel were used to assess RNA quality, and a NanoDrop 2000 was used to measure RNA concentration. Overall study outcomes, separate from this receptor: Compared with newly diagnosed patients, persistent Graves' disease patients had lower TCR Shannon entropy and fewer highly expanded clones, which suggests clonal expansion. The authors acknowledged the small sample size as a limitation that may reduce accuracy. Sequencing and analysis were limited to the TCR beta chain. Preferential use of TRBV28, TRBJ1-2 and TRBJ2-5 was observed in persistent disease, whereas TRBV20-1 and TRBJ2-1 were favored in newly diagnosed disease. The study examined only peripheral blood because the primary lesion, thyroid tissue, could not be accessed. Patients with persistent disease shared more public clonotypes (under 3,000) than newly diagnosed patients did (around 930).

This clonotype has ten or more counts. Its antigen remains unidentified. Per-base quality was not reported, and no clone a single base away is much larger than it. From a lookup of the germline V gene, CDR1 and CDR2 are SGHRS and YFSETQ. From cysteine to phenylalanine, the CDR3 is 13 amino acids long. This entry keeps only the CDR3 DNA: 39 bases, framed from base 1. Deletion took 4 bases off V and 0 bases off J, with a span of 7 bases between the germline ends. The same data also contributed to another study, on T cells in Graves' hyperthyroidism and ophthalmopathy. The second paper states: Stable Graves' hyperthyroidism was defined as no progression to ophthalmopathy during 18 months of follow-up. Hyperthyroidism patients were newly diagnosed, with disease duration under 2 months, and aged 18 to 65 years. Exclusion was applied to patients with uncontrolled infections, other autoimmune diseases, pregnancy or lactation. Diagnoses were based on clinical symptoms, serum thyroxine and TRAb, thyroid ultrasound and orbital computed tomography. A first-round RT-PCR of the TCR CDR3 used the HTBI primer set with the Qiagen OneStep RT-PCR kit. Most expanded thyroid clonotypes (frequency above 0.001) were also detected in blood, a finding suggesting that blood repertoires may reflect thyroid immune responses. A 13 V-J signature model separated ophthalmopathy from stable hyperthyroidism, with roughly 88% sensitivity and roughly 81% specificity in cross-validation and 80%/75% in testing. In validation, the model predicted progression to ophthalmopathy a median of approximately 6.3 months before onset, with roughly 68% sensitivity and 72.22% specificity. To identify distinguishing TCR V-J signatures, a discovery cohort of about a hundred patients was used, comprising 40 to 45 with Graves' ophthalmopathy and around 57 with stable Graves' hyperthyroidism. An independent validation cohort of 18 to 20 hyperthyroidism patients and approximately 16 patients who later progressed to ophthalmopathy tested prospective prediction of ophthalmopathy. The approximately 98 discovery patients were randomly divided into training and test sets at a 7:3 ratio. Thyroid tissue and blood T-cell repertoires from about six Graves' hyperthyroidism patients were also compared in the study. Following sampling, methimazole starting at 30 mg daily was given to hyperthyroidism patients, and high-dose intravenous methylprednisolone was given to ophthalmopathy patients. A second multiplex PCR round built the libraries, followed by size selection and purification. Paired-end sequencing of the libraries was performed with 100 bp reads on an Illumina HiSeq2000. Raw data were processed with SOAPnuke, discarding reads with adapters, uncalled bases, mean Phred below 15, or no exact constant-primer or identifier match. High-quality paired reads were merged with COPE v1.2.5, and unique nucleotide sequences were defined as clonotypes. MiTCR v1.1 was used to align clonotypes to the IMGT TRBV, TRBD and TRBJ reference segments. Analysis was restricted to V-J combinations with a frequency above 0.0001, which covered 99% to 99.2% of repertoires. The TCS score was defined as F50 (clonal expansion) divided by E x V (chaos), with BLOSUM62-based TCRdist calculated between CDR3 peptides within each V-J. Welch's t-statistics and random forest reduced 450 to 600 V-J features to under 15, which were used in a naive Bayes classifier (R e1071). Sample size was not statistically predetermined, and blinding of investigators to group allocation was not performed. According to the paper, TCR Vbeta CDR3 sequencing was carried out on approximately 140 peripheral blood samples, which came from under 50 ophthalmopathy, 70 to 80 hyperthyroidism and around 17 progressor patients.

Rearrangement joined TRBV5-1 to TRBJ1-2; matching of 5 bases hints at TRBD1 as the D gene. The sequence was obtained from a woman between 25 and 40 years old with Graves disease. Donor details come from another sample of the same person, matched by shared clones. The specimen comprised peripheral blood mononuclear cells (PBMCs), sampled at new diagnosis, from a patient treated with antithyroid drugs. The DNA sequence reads TGCGCCAGCAGCAAGACAGCTAACTATGGCTACACCTTC. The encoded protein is CASSKTANYGYTF.